Sequencing of this T cell receptor (beta chain) was carried out in a study of blood T cell repertoires in COVID-19. Study-wide context: The samples span acute and convalescent COVID-19 from the United States, Italy and Spain. The analysed material was cDNA or gDNA that came from T cells, B-cell-depleted T cells, or PBMCs.

The length of the CDR3 is 14 residues. In the original analysis: The assay estimated nucleated cells by amplifying reference gene primers. Repertoires were generated with immunoSEQ multiplex PCR, while TCRdb's copy carries only in-frame clones and drops some. That table is the source of V, J and clone size, and D and trimming were worked out from the DNA. The sample shows tens of thousands of clones, 82% of them seen only once. The sample comprised peripheral blood. The chain combines TRBV21-1 with TRBJ2-3; no DNA check was done on the table's D call, TRBD1. TRBV21-1 is reported as a pseudogene. This sequence was found in a woman aged 60 to 75 with acute or convalescent COVID-19. The CDR3 DNA reads as TGTGCCAGCAGCCGGGACAGGACCACAGATACGCAGTATTTT. Its protein product is CASSRDRTTDTQYF.